The present T cell receptor beta chain was sequenced within a study of T cells after yellow fever vaccination. Via MiXCR, TCRdb re-called the 5' RACE reads, giving one row per CDR3 protein. The profile shows 500,000 to 700,000 distinct CDR3 sequences, 15% to 20% of them singletons. Trimming pared 9 bases from V and 4 bases from J, leaving 18 bases between. CDR1 SGHTA and CDR2 FQGNSA come from the germline V gene. The CDR3 extends over 14 amino acids. To note about this clonotype: Its specificity is not known.

The study's findings and limits: Relatively few clonotypes were ones that appeared in both CD4 and CD8 compartments. A weaker secondary response peaked on day 5, the primary on day 15.

V usage is TRBV7-2 and J usage is TRBJ1-2, with D unclear. The starting material was PBMCs, obtained 15 days after the yellow fever booster vaccination. This receptor was identified in a man aged 25 to 40 who received the YFV17D yellow fever vaccine. For the CDR3, the DNA is TGTGCCAGTATCCTTGAAAGGGAGAGCTATGGCTACACCTTC. Residues: CASILERESYGYTF.